The next 22 T cell receptor beta chains were all read from a single sample in a study of graft-versus-host responses after intestinal transplantation. Their antigen targets remain unknown. TCRdb keeps only in-frame clones here, not all; method: immunoSEQ multiplex PCR. The table includes about 110,000 clones, just under 95% detected once. This sample comprised unstimulated CD8+ T cells sorted from spleen or lymph node cells, obtained before intestinal transplant. The receptors shown here come from a human donor who received an intestinal transplant.

The DNA for the CDR3 is TGTGCCTTTGACTTGGGGACCAGTGAGCAGTTCTTC. It is translated as CAFDLGTSEQFF. This chain uses TRBV2 with TRBJ2-1; D possibly matches TRBD1 or TRBD2 (5 bases each). CDR1 and CDR2 from the germline V gene are SNHLY and FYNNEI. V gave up 11 bases and J gave up 9 bases, with 17 bases separating them. CDR3 length: 12 amino acids.

Here the CDR3 DNA reads TGTGCCAGCAGCCTCGGGACAAACAACTACGAGCAGTACTTC. Encoded protein: CASSLGTNNYEQYF. This sequence joins TRBV28 and TRBJ2-7, with TRBD1 as a possible D gene (6 bases). The CDR3 has 14 residues. Germline CDR1 reads MDHEN; CDR2 reads SYDVKM. Deletions cut 6 bases from V and 3 bases from J, with 15 bases between.

The CDR3 here is CASSPRGGSSYEQYF. The CDR3 bases are TGTGCCAGCAGCCCCCGGGGTGGGAGCTCCTACGAGCAGTACTTC. J is TRBJ2-7 and V is TRBV9, with D possibly TRBD2 on 5 matching bases. This CDR3 region has 15 residues. V gave up 4 bases and J gave up 0 bases, with 14 bases separating them. Germline CDR1 reads SGDLS; CDR2 reads YYNGEE.

The chain employs TRBV18 and TRBJ1-1; no clear D gene. V lost 3 bases to trimming and J lost 4 bases, with 9 bases between them. CDR3 size: 13 residues. Germline V gives CDR1 KGHSH, CDR2 LQKENI. DNA of the CDR3: TGTGCCAGCTCACCTGGCCTGGGCACTGAAGCTTTCTTT. Protein sequence: CASSPGLGTEAFF. Supplemented by reference TRBV18 and TRBJ1-1, the full variable domain reads NAGVMQNPRHLVRRRGQEARLRCSPMKGHSHVYWYRQLPEEGLKFMVYLQKENIIDESGMPKERFSAEFPKEGPSILRIQQVVRGDSAAYFCASSPGLGTEAFFGQGTRLTVV.

J is TRBJ2-7 and V is TRBV28; 10 positions match TRBD1. CDR1 and CDR2 from the germline V gene are MDHEN and SYDVKM. The J segment lost 3 bases and the V segment lost 4 bases, leaving 9 bases of the junction unmatched. The CDR3 sequence is 16 residues long. The CDR3 coding sequence is TGTGCCAGCAGTTCCCTCCTGGACAGGGGGAGCTACGAGCAGTACTTC. Its translation is CASSSLLDRGSYEQYF.

The gene calls are TRBV5-1 and TRBJ2-7, with 11 bases fitting TRBD1. The ends lost 3 bases at V and 4 bases at J; junction bases unmatched: 9. The V gene's germline CDR1 is SGHRS and CDR2 YFSETQ. The CDR3 sequence is 16 residues long. CDR3: CASSSGQGAKGYEQYF. The CDR3 DNA reads as TGCGCCAGCAGCTCTGGACAGGGGGCTAAAGGATACGAGCAGTACTTC.

This sequence joins TRBV7-9 and TRBJ2-7, with D possibly being TRBD2 (6 bases). The CDR3 runs to 13 residues. V gave up 1 base and J gave up 3 bases, with 7 bases separating them. Germline values: CDR1 SEHNR, CDR2 FQNEAQ (reference sequence). The CDR3 reads CASSLGGDYEQYF. The CDR3 bases are TGTGCCAGCAGCTTAGGGGGGGACTACGAGCAGTACTTC.

This CDR3 reads CASSPDTETQYF. The CDR3 nucleotides read TGTGCCAGCAGCCCGGATACGGAGACCCAGTACTTC. The chain carries TRBV5-5 and TRBJ2-5; D not resolved. This CDR3 is built from 12 residues. Trimming shortened V by 4 bases and J by 5 bases, and 9 bases separated the two germline ends. CDR1 is SGHKS, CDR2 YYEKEE, per germline (reference sequence).

CDR3 in amino acids: CAASGHSPYEQYF. CDR3 nucleotide sequence: TGTGCCGCCTCCGGACACTCGCCCTACGAGCAGTACTTC. The rearrangement uses TRBV7-9 and TRBJ2-5, with a weak D call TRBD1 (5 bases). The DNA end lines up better with TRBJ2-7; the J call may be wrong. This CDR3 has 13 residues. Germline V gives CDR1 SEHNR, CDR2 FQNEAQ (reference sequence).

This clone showed up just once. The chain carries TRBV5-1 and TRBJ2-4; no clear D gene. The CDR3 loop spans 12 amino acids. The V gene's germline CDR1 is SGHRS and CDR2 YFSETQ. The ends were cut back, 0 bases at V and 2 bases at J, with 0 bases in the middle. The CDR3 protein is CASSLAKNIQYF. CDR3 sequence (DNA): TGCGCCAGCAGCTTGGCCAAAAACATTCAGTACTTC.

The V and J genes are TRBV25-1 and TRBJ2-7; 8 nucleotides line up with TRBD2. The CDR3 loop spans 13 amino acids. The trim removed 3 bases at V and 3 bases at J, leaving 1 base unmatched. Germline V gene data show CDR1 as MGHDK and CDR2 as SYGVNS. The CDR3 region is CASSESGSYEQYF. For the CDR3, the DNA is TGTGCCAGCAGTGAGAGCGGGAGCTACGAGCAGTACTTC.

This clone was counted once. The chain carries TRBV28 and TRBJ2-1; 10 bases match TRBD1. The germline CDR1 and CDR2 sequences are MDHEN and SYDVKM. The CDR3 length is 17 residues. J gave up 3 bases and V 10 bases, and 15 bases lay outside the gene matches. The CDR3 DNA reads as TGTGCCACCTCCCCGGGACAGGGGTTTAAGGGCTACAATGAGCAGTTCTTC. Encoded protein: CATSPGQGFKGYNEQFF. Based on the CDR3 plus reference TRBV28 and TRBJ2-1, the full variable domain is DVKVTQSSRYLVKRTGEKVFLECVQDMDHENMFWYRQDPGLGLRLIYFSYDVKMKEKGDIPEGYSVSREKKERFSLILESASTNQTSMYLCATSPGQGFKGYNEQFFGPGTRLTVL.

The chain employs TRBV19 and TRBJ2-7; a weak D match, TRBD2 (6 bases). CDR1 is LNHDA, CDR2 SQIVND, per germline (reference sequence). The CDR3 has 13 residues. V gave up 1 base and J gave up 6 bases, with 10 bases separating them. CDR3 in DNA: TGTGCCAGTAGTATAGCGAGCGGGCTCGAGCAGTACTTC. This codes for CASSIASGLEQYF.

The chain carries TRBV19 and TRBJ1-2; TRBD1 aligns across 7 bases. The ends lost 5 bases at V and 8 bases at J; junction bases unmatched: 14. Germline values: CDR1 LNHDA, CDR2 SQIVND (reference sequence). The CDR3 runs 15 residues. In DNA form, the CDR3 reads TGTGCCAGTAGTCCTTCGCCGACAGGGCGGATGGGCTACACCTTC. It yields the protein CASSPSPTGRMGYTF.

V is TRBV29-1 and J is TRBJ2-7; D is perhaps TRBD1 (5 bases). The CDR3 covers 14 residues. The germline CDR1 and CDR2 sequences are SQVTM and ANQGSEA. Deletions cut 0 bases from V and 3 bases from J, with 12 bases between. In DNA form, the CDR3 reads TGCAGCGTTGAAGATCCACAGGAGCGCTACGAGCAGTACTTC. Its translation: CSVEDPQERYEQYF.

This clone was counted a single time. J is TRBJ2-7 and V is TRBV27, with 11 bases aligning to TRBD1. The V gene end was trimmed by 3 bases and the J gene end by 5 bases; junction bases not matched to a gene: 3. The CDR3 runs 14 residues. Germline V CDR1 and CDR2: MNHEY, SMNVEV (reference sequence). CDR3 region: CASSLDRGLHEQYF. Here the CDR3 DNA reads TGTGCCAGCAGTTTGGACAGGGGGCTCCACGAGCAGTACTTC.

The chain couples TRBV28 to TRBJ2-7; the match to TRBD2 covers 8 bases. Germline CDR1 MDHEN, CDR2 SYDVKM. V shed 3 bases, J shed 8 bases, and the junction held 9 bases outside the gene matches. The CDR3 extends over 14 amino acids. The CDR3 DNA follows: TGTGCCAGCAGTTTCGCGGGGGGCCTCGAGCAGCAGTACTTC. Translation gives CASSFAGGLEQQYF.

The chain couples TRBV28 to TRBJ2-3; 9 nucleotides line up with TRBD1. Losses at the gene ends were 5 bases for V and 3 bases for J; bases not matched to a gene: 6. This CDR3 comprises 15 residues. Germline loops: CDR1 MDHEN, CDR2 SYDVKM. The CDR3 coding sequence is TGTGCCAGCAGTCGAAGACAGGGGGTAACAGATACGCAGTATTTT. Its translation is CASSRRQGVTDTQYF. Using reference TRBV28 and TRBJ2-3 for the parts outside the CDR3, the full variable domain is DVKVTQSSRYLVKRTGEKVFLECVQDMDHENMFWYRQDPGLGLRLIYFSYDVKMKEKGDIPEGYSVSREKKERFSLILESASTNQTSMYLCASSRRQGVTDTQYFGPGTRLTVL.

A remark on this clone: A read error may account for a junction end that differs from germline. The V and J genes are TRBV11-3 and TRBJ2-1; 12 positions match TRBD2. This CDR3 is built from 19 residues. Germline CDR1 is SGHNT and CDR2 is YENEEA. As DNA, the CDR3 is TGTGCCAGCAGCTTAGGTGCTGGGGCAACTAGCGGGAGGCCGAATGGGCAGTTCTTC. Its protein product is CASSLGAGATSGRPNGQFF. Supplemented by reference TRBV11-3 and TRBJ2-1, the full variable domain reads EAGVVQSPRYKIIEKKQPVAFWCNPISGHNTLYWYLQNLGQGPELLIRYENEEAVDDSQLPKDRFSAERLKGVDSTLKIQPAELGDSAVYLCASSLGAGATSGRPNGQFFGPGTRLTVL.

The chain joins TRBV6-1 to TRBJ1-5; D remains unclear. Deletions cut 6 bases from V and 4 bases from J, with 7 bases between. Per germline, CDR1 MNHNS and CDR2 SASEGT. The CDR3 length is 12 residues. The CDR3 loop reads CASRDGNQPQHF. CDR3 in DNA: TGTGCCAGCAGGGACGGTAATCAGCCCCAGCATTTT.

The chain combines TRBV7-2 with TRBJ2-5; 11 nucleotides agree with TRBD1. The germline gives CDR1 SGHTA, CDR2 FQGNSA. J was trimmed by 5 bases and V by 1 base; bases with no gene match: 6. The CDR3 runs to 16 residues. CDR3 DNA: TGTGCCAGCAGCTTAGGGTTCCGGGACAGGGGGGAGACCCAGTACTTC. Translated, it gives CASSLGFRDRGETQYF.

The rearrangement links TRBV10-2 to TRBJ1-1; D may be TRBD1 (5 bases). CDR1 and CDR2 from the germline V gene are WSHSY and SAAADI. V dropped 2 bases and J dropped 5 bases, with 18 bases sitting between them. This CDR3 region has 16 residues. The DNA of the CDR3 is TGCGCCAGCAGTGAGGGGGCAGGGTTGATGAGAACTGAAGCTTTCTTT. Protein product: CASSEGAGLMRTEAFF.